What follows are 15 T cell receptor beta chains derived from one specimen sequenced in a study of T cell repertoires in cytomegalovirus infection. Their cognate antigens are unknown. TCRdb redid the calling of the reads with MiXCR, one entry per CDR3 protein. The table has just under 500,000 distinct CDR3 sequences, roughly 34% seen once; the top ten hold 15% to 20%. The specimen comprised cultured PBMCs, sampled from culture after CMV antigen stimulation. These receptors came from a human donor in good health (CMV status not recorded). Some clones in this sample may be carry-over from other donors' samples.

This clonotype was seen a single time. The CDR3 spells CASSGTSAIRQFF. CDR3 DNA: TGTGCCAGCAGTGGGACTAGCGCGATCCGGCAGTTCTTC. The V call is TRBV27, the J call TRBJ2-1, with 10 bases lining up with TRBD2. The CDR3 loop spans 13 amino acids. Unmatched junction bases numbered 7, after V lost 5 bases and J lost 12 bases. Germline loops: CDR1 MNHEY, CDR2 SMNVEV (reference sequence).

This clonotype came up many times. CDR3: CASSLGTSDTDTQYF. CDR3 coding DNA: TGTGCCAGCAGCCTAGGGACTAGCGACACAGATACGCAGTATTTT. The chain joins TRBV11-2 to TRBJ2-3, with 10 positions matching TRBD2. There are 15 residues in the CDR3. The germline gives CDR1 SGHAT, CDR2 FQNNGV. V lost 5 bases to trimming and J lost 2 bases; unmatched junction nucleotides: 4.

This clonotype was seen more than once but under ten times. The chain links TRBV6-5 to TRBJ1-5; D uncertain. Germline-derived CDR1 and CDR2 are MNHEY and SVGAGI. This CDR3 has 13 amino acids. V lost 7 bases, J lost 1 base, and 8 bases lay in between. The CDR3 sequence is CASKQGSNQPQHF. DNA of the CDR3: TGTGCCAGCAAACAAGGGAGCAATCAGCCCCAGCATTTT.

This clonotype was counted ten times or more. In nucleotides, the CDR3 is TGTGCCAGCAGCTTTTTAGCGGGAGGGACAGATACGCAGTATTTT. Its translation: CASSFLAGGTDTQYF. The chain joins TRBV7-2 to TRBJ2-3, with 11 bases lining up with TRBD2. The CDR3 has 15 residues. Germline CDR1 is SGHTA and CDR2 is FQGNSA. V was pared by 3 bases and J by 3 bases, with 2 bases of the junction left unmatched.

The V call is TRBV7-2, the J call TRBJ1-4; D gene uncertain. The germline V gene has CDR1 SGHTA and CDR2 FQGNSA. V was pared by 5 bases and J by 5 bases, with 12 bases between. The CDR3 loop spans 14 amino acids. In nucleotides, the CDR3 is TGTGCCAGCAGCGTCGACCTCTTAAATGAAAAACTGTTTTTT. Translation: CASSVDLLNEKLFF.

The CDR3 spells CASSVRSAATDTQYF. The CDR3 DNA reads as TGTGCCAGCAGCGTCCGATCAGCGGCCACAGATACGCAGTATTTT. This chain connects TRBV7-2 to TRBJ2-3; tentatively, D is TRBD2 (5 bases). This CDR3 is 15 amino acids long. The V gene lost 5 bases and the J gene lost 2 bases, with 14 bases spanning the gap. CDR1 is SGHTA and CDR2 is FQGNSA in the germline V gene. Combining the CDR3 with reference TRBV7-2 and TRBJ2-3 gives the whole variable domain GAGVSQSPSNKVTEKGKDVELRCDPISGHTALYWYRQSLGQGLEFLIYFQGNSAPDKSGLPSDRFSAERTGGSVSTLTIQRTQQEDSAVYLCASSVRSAATDTQYFGPGTRLTVL.

In this sample, this clonotype turned up many times. The genes are TRBV7-2 and TRBJ2-7, with a weak D call TRBD2 (6 bases). This CDR3 has 15 residues. Germline CDR1 SGHTA, CDR2 FQGNSA. V lost 1 base and J lost 4, with 14 bases in between. The CDR3 region has the DNA TGTGCCAGCAGCTTAGGATCCGGGAGTTATTACGAGCAGTACTTC. Translating gives CASSLGSGSYYEQYF. Full variable domain (rest looked up from reference TRBV7-2 and TRBJ2-7): GAGVSQSPSNKVTEKGKDVELRCDPISGHTALYWYRQSLGQGLEFLIYFQGNSAPDKSGLPSDRFSAERTGGSVSTLTIQRTQQEDSAVYLCASSLGSGSYYEQYFGPGTRLTVT.

This clonotype was counted only a few times. As DNA, the CDR3 is TGCGCCAGCAGCCATCCCCAGGGAGTGGGTGGCTACACCTTC. Translated, it gives CASSHPQGVGGYTF. The chain is built from TRBV4-1 and TRBJ1-2; a weak D match, TRBD1 (5 bases). Germline V gives CDR1 MGHRA, CDR2 YSYEKL. The ends were cut back, 3 bases at V and 7 bases at J, with 15 bases in the middle. The CDR3 loop spans 14 amino acids.

This clonotype was seen only a few times. The V call is TRBV5-6, the J call TRBJ2-7; 8 positions agree with TRBD2. The CDR3 length is 15 residues. The germline gives CDR1 SGHDT, CDR2 YYEEEE. The J segment lost 6 bases and the V segment lost 0 bases, leaving 8 bases of the junction unmatched. This CDR3 is CASSLGGTSPVEQYF. As DNA, the CDR3 is TGTGCCAGCAGCTTGGGAGGGACTAGTCCCGTCGAGCAGTACTTC.

CDR3 nucleotide sequence: TGTGCCAGCAGTCGGGGGGCCTCGAGCTCCTACGAGCAGTACTTC. Protein: CASSRGASSSYEQYF. J is TRBJ2-7 and V is TRBV27; TRBD2 is a possible D gene (7 bases). This CDR3 has 15 amino acids. CDR1 and CDR2 from the germline V gene are MNHEY and SMNVEV (reference sequence). Trimming cost V 5 bases and J 0 bases, with 14 bases left between them.

This clonotype occurred a few times. The DNA for the CDR3 is TGTGCCAGCACCCTACAGGGTCTCACCGGGGAGCTGTTTTTT. Protein sequence: CASTLQGLTGELFF. The chain uses TRBV6-2 or TRBV6-3 and TRBJ2-2, with D maybe TRBD1 (6 bases). The germline V gene has CDR1 MNHEY and CDR2 SVGEGT. Deletions cut 7 bases from V and 4 bases from J, with 13 bases between. This CDR3 has 14 residues.

In this sample, this clonotype turned up a few times. The chain couples TRBV7-6 to TRBJ2-1; D uncertain. The CDR3 length is 14 residues. Trimming removed 5 bases at V and 0 bases at J, with 8 bases between. The germline V gene has CDR1 SGHVS and CDR2 FNYEAQ. CDR3 sequence: CASSPDYSYNEQFF. The CDR3 DNA reads TGTGCCAGCAGCCCCGATTACTCCTACAATGAGCAGTTCTTC. The entire variable domain, with the rest obtained from reference TRBV7-6 and TRBJ2-1, is as follows: GAGVSQSPRYKVTKRGQDVALRCDPISGHVSLYWYRQALGQGPEFLTYFNYEAQQDKSGLPNDRFSAERPEGSISTLTIQRTEQRDSAMYRCASSPDYSYNEQFFGPGTRLTVL.

This clonotype was seen many times. J is TRBJ1-5 and V is TRBV7-2; TRBD1 matches 8 bases. The CDR3 sequence is 14 residues long. After removal of 3 bases from V and 4 bases from J, the junction contained 2 bases not matched to a gene. Germline V CDR1 and CDR2: SGHTA, FQGNSA. The CDR3 sequence: CASSFGQGNQPQHF. The CDR3 DNA reads TGTGCCAGCAGCTTTGGACAGGGAAATCAGCCCCAGCATTTT.

V usage is TRBV6-1 and J usage is TRBJ2-2; D remains ambiguous. This CDR3 region has 14 residues. CDR1 is MNHNS and CDR2 is SASEGT in the germline V gene. Trimming left V 10 bases short and J 5 bases short, with 17 bases between. The chain's CDR3 is CATLTVSRTGELFF. The DNA for the CDR3 is TGTGCCACCCTCACAGTTTCGAGGACCGGGGAGCTGTTTTTT.

The chain has TRBV28 and TRBJ2-7, with D perhaps given as TRBD1 or TRBD2 (6 bases each). Germline lookup yields CDR1 MDHEN and CDR2 SYDVKM. The CDR3 is 16 amino acids. Trimming took 2 bases from V and 5 from J, leaving 19 bases between them. The CDR3 loop reads CASSLRGTRSRNEQYF. The CDR3 DNA reads TGTGCCAGCAGTTTACGGGGGACACGAAGTCGCAACGAGCAGTACTTC.